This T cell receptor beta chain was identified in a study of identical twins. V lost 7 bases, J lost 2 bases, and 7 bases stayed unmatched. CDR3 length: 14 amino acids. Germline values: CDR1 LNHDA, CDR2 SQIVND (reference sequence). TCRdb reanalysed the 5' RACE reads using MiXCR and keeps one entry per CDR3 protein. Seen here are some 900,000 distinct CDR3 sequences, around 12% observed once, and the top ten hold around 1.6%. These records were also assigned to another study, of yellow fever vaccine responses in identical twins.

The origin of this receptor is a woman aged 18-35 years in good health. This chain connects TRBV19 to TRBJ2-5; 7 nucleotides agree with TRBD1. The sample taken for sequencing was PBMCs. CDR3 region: CASIWTGLQETQYF. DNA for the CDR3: TGTGCCAGTATCTGGACAGGTCTGCAAGAGACCCAGTACTTC.